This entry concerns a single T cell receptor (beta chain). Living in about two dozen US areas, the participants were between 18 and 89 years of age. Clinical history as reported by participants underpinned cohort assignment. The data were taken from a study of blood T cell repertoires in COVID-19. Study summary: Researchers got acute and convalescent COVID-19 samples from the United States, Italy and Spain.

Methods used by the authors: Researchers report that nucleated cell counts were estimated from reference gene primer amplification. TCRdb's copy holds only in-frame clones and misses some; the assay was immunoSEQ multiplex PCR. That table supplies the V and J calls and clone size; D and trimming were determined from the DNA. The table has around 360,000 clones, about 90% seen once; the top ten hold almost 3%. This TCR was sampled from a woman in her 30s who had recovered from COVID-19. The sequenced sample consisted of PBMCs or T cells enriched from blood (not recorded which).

The CDR3 loop is CASRRAGGVGYGYTF. The CDR3 DNA follows: TGTGCCAGCAGGCGGGCAGGGGGCGTCGGATATGGCTACACCTTC. V and J are TRBV28 and TRBJ1-2; 8 bases align to TRBD1. CDR1 and CDR2 (germline): MDHEN, SYDVKM. The CDR3 covers 15 residues. Trimming took 6 bases from V and 5 from J; bases not matched to a gene: 11.